This TCR beta chain appears in the sequencing data of a study of T cells after yellow fever vaccination. Findings and caveats of the study: Most clones from primary vaccination were detected again post-booster (about 95% CD4, 88% CD8). Researchers noted that a small share of clonotypes showed up in both CD4 and CD8 compartments.

A remark on this clonotype: Antigen: not known.

MiXCR, run by TCRdb on the 5' RACE reads, gives a single entry per CDR3 protein. The table has 230,000 or so distinct CDR3 sequences, approximately 6.7% seen once. CDR1 and CDR2 from the germline V gene are LGHDT and YNNKEL (reference sequence). CDR3 length equals 15 residues. V lost 4 bases, J lost 6 bases, and 11 bases stayed unmatched. The rearrangement links TRBV3-1 to TRBJ1-2; 7 bases match TRBD1. Sequencing was performed on CD4+ T cells sorted from PBMCs, taken on the day of the yellow fever booster vaccination. The sequence was collected from a man aged 25 to 40 who received the YFV17D yellow fever vaccine. The CDR3 coding sequence is TGTGCCAGCAGCCCCCTCTACGACAGGGCGAATGGCTACACCTTC. Amino acids: CASSPLYDRANGYTF.